This TCR beta chain is drawn from a study of T cells in localized non-small cell lung cancer. As for this clone: The antigen is not known.

Clones were sequenced by immunoSEQ multiplex PCR, and TCRdb holds only the in-frame ones, with some missing. This table has roughly 35,000 clones, around 92% appearing once. With 3 bases removed from V and 4 bases from J, the gap between germline ends came to 10 bases. CDR3 length: 13 amino acids. Germline-derived CDR1 and CDR2 are SQVTM and ANQGSEA. General study points: Heterogeneity within the tumor remains possible, as just one region underwent sequencing.

The sequence was obtained from a female donor aged 60 or older with stage I lung adenocarcinoma. This specimen consisted of peripheral blood, obtained before any cancer treatment. V gene TRBV29-1 combines with J gene TRBJ2-1; D is undetermined. In DNA, the CDR3 is TGCAGCGTTGACGGCTCGGCGTACAATGAGCAGTTCTTC. It encodes CSVDGSAYNEQFF.